This TCR beta chain was obtained from a study of metastatic and nonmetastatic thyroid tumors. Study as a whole: Repertoires were compared across blood and tumor or nodule tissue from malignant and benign thyroid patients. The study, taken as a whole, reports: Reported TCR beta diversity, measured in blood and tumor, was significantly higher for malignant thyroid tumors than for benign nodules.

As originally analysed: What underpinned the distant-metastasis classifier for papillary thyroid cancer was the set of CDR3 differences across clinicopathological groups. TCRdb reanalyzed the PCR reads with MiXCR. The V and J calls and clone size come from TCRdb's table, not from the authors' own analysis. Counted here are 21,000 or so clones, around 20% occurring once; the ten biggest clones make up 27%. V was pared by 6 bases and J by 6 bases, with 15 bases between. Looked up from germline, CDR1 is SGHDT and CDR2 is YYEEEE. This CDR3 spans 13 amino acids. Thyroid surgery was performed in patients who had received no treatment beforehand. This clone was counted ten times or more. Its antigen is undetermined.

Material: blood. This TCR derives from a female donor with papillary thyroid cancer or a benign thyroid nodule (not recorded which). Some clones in this sample may be carry-over from other donors' samples. The chain has TRBV5-6 and TRBJ1-1, with TRBD1 as a possible D gene (6 bases). The CDR3 DNA sequence: TGTGCCAGCATCCTGGGTGGGGGCGCTGAAGCTTTCTTT. Translating it yields CASILGGGAEAFF.